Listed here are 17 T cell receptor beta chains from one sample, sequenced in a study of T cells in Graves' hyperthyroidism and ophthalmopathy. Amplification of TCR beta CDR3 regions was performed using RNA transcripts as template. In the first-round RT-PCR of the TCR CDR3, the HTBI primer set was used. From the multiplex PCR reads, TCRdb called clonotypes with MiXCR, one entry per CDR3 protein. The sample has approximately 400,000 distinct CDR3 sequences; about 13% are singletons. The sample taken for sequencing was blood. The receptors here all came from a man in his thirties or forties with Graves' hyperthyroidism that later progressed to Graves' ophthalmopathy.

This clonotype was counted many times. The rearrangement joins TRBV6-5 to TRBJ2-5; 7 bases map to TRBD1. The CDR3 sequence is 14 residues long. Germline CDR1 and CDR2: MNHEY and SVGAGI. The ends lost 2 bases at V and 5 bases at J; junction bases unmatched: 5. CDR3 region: CASSYGQVEETQYF. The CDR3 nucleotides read TGTGCCAGCAGTTACGGACAGGTCGAGGAGACCCAGTACTTC.

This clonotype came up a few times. This CDR3 is CATSRGPKGGSNQPQHF. Written as DNA, the CDR3 is TGTGCCACCAGCAGAGGGCCGAAGGGGGGAAGTAATCAGCCCCAGCATTTT. The chain joins TRBV15 to TRBJ1-5; TRBD1 might be the D (6 bases). This CDR3 is built from 17 residues. CDR1 is LNHNV, CDR2 YYDKDF, per germline (reference sequence). V was shortened by 1 base and J by 4 bases, with 17 bases between the two germline ends.

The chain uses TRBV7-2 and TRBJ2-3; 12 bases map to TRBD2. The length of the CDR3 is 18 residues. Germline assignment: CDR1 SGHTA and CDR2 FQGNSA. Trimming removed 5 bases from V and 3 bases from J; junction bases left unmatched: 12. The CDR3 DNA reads TGTGCCAGCAGCCTACGGGGGCCGACTAGCGGGAGAACAGATACGCAGTATTTT. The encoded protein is CASSLRGPTSGRTDTQYF.

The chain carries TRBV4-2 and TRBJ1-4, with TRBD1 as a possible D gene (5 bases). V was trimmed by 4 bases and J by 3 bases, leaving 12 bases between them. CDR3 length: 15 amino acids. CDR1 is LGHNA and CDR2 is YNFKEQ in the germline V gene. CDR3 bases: TGTGCCAGCAGCCCGGGGCACGGATCTAATGAAAAACTGTTTTTT. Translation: CASSPGHGSNEKLFF.

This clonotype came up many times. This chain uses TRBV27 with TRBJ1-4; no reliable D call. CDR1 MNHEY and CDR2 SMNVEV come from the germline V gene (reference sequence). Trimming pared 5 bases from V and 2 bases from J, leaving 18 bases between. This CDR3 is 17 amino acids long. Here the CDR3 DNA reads TGTGCCAGCAGTCCTAGGCTGCAGACGTATACTAATGAAAAACTGTTTTTT. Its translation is CASSPRLQTYTNEKLFF.

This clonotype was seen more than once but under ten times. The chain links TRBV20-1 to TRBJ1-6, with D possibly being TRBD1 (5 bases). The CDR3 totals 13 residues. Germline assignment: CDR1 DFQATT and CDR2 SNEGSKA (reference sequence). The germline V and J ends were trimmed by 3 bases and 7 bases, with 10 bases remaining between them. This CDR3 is CSARTVRNSPLHF. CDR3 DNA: TGCAGTGCTAGGACAGTGAGAAATTCACCCCTCCACTTT.

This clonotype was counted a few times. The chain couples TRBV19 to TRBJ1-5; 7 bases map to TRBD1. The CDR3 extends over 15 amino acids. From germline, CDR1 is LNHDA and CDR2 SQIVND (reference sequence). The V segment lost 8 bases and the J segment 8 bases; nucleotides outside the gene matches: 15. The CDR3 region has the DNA TGTGCCAGTTCCACCGAGGGGGCCAGGGGGAAGCCCCAGCATTTT. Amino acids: CASSTEGARGKPQHF. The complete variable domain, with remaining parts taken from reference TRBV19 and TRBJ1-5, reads DGGITQSPKYLFRKEGQNVTLSCEQNLNHDAMYWYRQDPGQGLRLIYYSQIVNDFQKGDIAEGYSVSREKKESFPLTVTSAQKNPTAFYLCASSTEGARGKPQHFGDGTRLSIL.

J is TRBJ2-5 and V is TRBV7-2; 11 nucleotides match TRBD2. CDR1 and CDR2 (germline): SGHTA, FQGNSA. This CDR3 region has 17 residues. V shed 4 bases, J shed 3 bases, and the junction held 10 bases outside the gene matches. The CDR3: CASSSEGLAGGKETQYF. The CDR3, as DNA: TGTGCCAGCAGCTCTGAGGGGCTAGCGGGGGGCAAAGAGACCCAGTACTTC.

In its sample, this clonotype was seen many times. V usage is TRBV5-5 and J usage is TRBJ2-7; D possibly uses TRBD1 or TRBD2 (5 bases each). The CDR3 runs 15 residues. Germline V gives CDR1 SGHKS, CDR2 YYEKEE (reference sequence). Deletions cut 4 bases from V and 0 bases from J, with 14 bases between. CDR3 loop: CASSMGRISSYEQYF. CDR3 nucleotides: TGTGCCAGCAGCATGGGACGGATTAGCTCCTACGAGCAGTACTTC.

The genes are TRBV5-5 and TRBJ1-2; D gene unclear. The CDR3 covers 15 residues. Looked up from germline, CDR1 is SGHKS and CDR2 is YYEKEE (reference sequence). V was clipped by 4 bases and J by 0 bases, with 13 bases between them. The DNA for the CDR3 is TGTGCCAGCAGCACGACACCCGCACCTAACTATGGCTACACCTTC. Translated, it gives CASSTTPAPNYGYTF.

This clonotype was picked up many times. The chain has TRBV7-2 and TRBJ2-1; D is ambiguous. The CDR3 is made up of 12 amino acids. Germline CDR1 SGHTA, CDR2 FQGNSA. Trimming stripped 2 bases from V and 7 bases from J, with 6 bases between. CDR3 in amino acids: CASSLNRNEQFF. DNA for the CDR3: TGTGCCAGCAGCTTAAATAGAAATGAGCAGTTCTTC.

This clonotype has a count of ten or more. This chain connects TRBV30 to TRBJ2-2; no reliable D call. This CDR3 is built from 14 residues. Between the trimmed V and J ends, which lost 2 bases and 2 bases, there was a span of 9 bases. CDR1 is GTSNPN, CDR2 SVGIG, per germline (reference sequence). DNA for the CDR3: TGTGCCTGGAGTATTCTGACTAACACCGGGGAGCTGTTTTTT. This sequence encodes CAWSILTNTGELFF.

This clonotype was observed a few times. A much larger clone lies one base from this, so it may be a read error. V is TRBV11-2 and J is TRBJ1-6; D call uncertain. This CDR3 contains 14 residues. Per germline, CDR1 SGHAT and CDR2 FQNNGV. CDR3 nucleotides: TGTGCCAGCAGCAGAAGCTCCCATAATTCACCCCTCCACTTT. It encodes CASSRSSHNSPLHF.

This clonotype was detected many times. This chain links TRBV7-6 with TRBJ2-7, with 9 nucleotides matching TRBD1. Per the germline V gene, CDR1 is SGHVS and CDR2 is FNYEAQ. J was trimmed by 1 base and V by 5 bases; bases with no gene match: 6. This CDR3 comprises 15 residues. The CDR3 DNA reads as TGTGCCAGCAGCCCAGGGACAGGGCCATCCTACGAGCAGTACTTC. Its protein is CASSPGTGPSYEQYF.

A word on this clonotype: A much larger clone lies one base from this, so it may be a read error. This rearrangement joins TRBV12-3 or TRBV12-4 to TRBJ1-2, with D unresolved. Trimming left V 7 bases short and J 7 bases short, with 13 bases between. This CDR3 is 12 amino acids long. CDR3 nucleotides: TGTGCCAGCATCCCCATCCCAAGTGGCTACACCTTC. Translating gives CASIPIPSGYTF.

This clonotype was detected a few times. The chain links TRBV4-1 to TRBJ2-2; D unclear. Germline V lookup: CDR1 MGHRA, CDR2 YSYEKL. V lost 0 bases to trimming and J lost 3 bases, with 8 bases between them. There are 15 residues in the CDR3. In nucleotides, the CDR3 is TGCGCCAGCAGCCAAGAGCGGCAGTACACCGGGGAGCTGTTTTTT. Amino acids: CASSQERQYTGELFF.

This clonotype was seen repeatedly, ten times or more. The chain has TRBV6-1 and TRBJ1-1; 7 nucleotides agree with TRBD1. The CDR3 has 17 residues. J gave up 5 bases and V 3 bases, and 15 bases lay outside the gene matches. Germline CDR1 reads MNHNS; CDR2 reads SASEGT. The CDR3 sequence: CASSDWRTGRGWTEAFF. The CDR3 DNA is TGTGCCAGCAGTGATTGGCGGACAGGTCGGGGGTGGACTGAAGCTTTCTTT.